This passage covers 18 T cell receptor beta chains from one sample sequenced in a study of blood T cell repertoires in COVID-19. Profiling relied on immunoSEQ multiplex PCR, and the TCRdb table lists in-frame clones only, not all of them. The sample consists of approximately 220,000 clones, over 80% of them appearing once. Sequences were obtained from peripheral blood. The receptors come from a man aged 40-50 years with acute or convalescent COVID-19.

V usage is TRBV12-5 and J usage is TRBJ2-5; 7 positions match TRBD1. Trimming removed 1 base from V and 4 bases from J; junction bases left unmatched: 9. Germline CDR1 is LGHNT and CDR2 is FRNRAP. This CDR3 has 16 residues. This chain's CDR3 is CASGLGARGSGETQYF. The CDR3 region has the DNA TGTGCTAGTGGTTTGGGGGCCAGGGGGTCTGGAGAGACCCAGTACTTC.

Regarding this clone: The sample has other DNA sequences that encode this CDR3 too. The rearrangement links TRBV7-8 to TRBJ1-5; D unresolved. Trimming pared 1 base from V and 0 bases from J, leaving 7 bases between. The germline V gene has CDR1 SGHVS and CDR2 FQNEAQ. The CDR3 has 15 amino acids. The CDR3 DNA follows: TGTGCCAGCAGCTTAGTCGAGAGTAGCAATCAGCCCCAGCATTTT. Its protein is CASSLVESSNQPQHF.

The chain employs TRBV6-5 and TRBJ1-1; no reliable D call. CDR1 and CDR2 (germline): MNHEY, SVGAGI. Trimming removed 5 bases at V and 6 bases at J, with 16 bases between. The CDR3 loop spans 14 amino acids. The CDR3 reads CASSPQWRGAEAFF. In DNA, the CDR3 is TGTGCCAGCAGTCCCCAATGGCGGGGTGCTGAAGCTTTCTTT.

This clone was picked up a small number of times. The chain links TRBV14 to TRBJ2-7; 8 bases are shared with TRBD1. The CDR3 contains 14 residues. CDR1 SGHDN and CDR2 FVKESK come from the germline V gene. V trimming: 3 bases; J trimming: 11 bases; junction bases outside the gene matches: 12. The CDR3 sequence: CASSQGQAGLREYF. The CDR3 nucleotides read TGTGCCAGCAGCCAGGGACAGGCAGGACTGAGGGAGTACTTC. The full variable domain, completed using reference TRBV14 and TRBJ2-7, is EAGVTQFPSHSVIEKGQTVTLRCDPISGHDNLYWYRRVMGKEIKFLLHFVKESKQDESGMPNNRFLAERTGGTYSTLKVQPAELEDSGVYFCASSQGQAGLREYFGPGTRLTVT.

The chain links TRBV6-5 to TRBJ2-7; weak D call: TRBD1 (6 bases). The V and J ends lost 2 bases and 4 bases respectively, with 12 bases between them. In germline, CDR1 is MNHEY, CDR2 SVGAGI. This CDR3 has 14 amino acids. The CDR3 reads CASSYRTVPYEQYF. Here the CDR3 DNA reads TGTGCCAGCAGTTACCGGACAGTCCCGTACGAGCAGTACTTC.

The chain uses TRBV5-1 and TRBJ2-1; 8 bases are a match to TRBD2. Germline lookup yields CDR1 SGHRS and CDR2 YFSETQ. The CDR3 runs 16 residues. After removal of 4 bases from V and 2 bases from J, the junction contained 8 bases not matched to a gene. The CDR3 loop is CASSPGGGGTYNEQFF. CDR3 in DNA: TGCGCCAGCAGCCCCGGGGGGGGAGGCACCTACAATGAGCAGTTCTTC.

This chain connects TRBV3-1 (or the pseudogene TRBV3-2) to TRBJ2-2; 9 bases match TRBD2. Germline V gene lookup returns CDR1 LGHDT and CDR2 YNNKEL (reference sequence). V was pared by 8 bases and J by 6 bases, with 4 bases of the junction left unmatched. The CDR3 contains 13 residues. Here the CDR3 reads CASGTSFAGELFF. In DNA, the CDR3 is TGTGCCAGCGGGACTAGCTTCGCCGGGGAGCTGTTTTTT.

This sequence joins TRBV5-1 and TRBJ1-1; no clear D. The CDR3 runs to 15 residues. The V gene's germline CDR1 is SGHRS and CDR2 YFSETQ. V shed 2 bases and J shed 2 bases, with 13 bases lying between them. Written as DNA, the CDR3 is TGCGCCAGCAGCTTTGCCGGGGTCACCAACACTGAAGCTTTCTTT. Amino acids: CASSFAGVTNTEAFF.

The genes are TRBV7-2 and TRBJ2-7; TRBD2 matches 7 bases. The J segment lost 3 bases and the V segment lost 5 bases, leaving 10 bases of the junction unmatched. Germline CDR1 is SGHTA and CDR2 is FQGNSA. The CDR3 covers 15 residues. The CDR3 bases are TGTGCCAGCAGCCCGGGACGAGCGGGAAACTACGAGCAGTACTTC. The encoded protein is CASSPGRAGNYEQYF.

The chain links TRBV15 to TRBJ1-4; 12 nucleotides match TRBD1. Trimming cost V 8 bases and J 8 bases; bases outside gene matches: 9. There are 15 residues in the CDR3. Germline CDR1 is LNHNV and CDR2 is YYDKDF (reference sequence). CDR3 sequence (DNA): TGTGCCACCTGGGCCGGGACAGGGGGCCACGAAAAACTGTTTTTT. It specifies CATWAGTGGHEKLFF.

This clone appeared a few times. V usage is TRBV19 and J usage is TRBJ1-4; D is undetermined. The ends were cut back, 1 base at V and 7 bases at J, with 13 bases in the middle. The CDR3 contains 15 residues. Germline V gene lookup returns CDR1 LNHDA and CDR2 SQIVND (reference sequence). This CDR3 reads CASSIGAQFGEKLFF. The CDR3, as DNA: TGTGCCAGTAGTATAGGCGCACAGTTCGGTGAAAAACTGTTTTTT.

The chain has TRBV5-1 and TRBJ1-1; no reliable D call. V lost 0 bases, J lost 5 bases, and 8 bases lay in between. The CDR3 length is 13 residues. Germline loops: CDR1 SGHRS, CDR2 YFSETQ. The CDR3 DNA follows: TGCGCCAGCAGCTTGGGCGAGGGAACTGAAGCTTTCTTT. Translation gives CASSLGEGTEAFF.

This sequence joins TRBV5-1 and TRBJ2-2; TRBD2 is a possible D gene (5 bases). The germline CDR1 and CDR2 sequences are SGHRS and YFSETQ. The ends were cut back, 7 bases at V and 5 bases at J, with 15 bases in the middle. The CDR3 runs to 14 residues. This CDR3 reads CASERTPGTGELFF. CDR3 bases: TGCGCCAGCGAGCGAACGCCGGGGACCGGGGAGCTGTTTTTT.

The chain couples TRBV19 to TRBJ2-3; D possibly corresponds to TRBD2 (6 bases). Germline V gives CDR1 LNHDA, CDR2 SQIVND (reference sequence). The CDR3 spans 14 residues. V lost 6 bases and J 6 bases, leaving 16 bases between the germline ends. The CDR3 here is CASRTSPGSDTQYF. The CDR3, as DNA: TGTGCCAGTAGAACTAGCCCCGGTTCGGATACGCAGTATTTT.

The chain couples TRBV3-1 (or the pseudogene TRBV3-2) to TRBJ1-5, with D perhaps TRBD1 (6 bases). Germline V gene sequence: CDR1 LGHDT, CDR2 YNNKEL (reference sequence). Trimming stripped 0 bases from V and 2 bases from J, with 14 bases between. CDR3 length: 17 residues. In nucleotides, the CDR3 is TGTGCCAGCAGCCAAGAGCCAACAGGGTTCGGCAATCAGCCCCAGCATTTT. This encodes CASSQEPTGFGNQPQHF.

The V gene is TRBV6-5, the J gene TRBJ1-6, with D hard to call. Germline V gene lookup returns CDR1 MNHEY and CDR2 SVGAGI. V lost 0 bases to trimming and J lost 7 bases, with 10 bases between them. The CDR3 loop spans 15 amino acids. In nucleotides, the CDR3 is TGTGCCAGCAGTTACTCGCCAGGAAACAATTCACCCCTCCACTTT. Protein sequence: CASSYSPGNNSPLHF.

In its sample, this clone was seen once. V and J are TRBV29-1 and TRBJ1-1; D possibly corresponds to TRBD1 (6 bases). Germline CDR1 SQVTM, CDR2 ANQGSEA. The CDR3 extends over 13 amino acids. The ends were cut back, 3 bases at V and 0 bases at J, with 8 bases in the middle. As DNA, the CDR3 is TGCAGCGTTGACAGGGGACTGAACACTGAAGCTTTCTTT. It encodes CSVDRGLNTEAFF.

CDR3: CASSKTSGYNEQFF. CDR3 nucleotide sequence: TGTGCCAGCAGCAAGACTAGCGGGTACAATGAGCAGTTCTTC. The gene calls are TRBV7-6 and TRBJ2-1; TRBD2 matches 10 bases. Germline trimming cut 5 bases from V and 4 bases from J; bases unmatched to any gene: 2. CDR1 and CDR2 from the germline V gene are SGHVS and FNYEAQ. The CDR3 spans 14 residues.